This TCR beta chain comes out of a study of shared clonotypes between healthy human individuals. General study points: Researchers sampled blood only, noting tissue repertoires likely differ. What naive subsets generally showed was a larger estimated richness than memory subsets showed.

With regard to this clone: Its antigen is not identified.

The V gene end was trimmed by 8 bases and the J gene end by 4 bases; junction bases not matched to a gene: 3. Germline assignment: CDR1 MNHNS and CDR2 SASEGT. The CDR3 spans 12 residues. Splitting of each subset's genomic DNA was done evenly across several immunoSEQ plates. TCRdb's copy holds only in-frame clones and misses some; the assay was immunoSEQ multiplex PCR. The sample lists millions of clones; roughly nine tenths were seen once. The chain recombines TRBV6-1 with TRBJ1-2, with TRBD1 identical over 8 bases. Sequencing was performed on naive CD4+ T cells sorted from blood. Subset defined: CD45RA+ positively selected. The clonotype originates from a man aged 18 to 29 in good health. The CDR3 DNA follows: TGTGCCAGCGGACAGGGCCCCTATGGCTACACCTTC. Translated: CASGQGPYGYTF.